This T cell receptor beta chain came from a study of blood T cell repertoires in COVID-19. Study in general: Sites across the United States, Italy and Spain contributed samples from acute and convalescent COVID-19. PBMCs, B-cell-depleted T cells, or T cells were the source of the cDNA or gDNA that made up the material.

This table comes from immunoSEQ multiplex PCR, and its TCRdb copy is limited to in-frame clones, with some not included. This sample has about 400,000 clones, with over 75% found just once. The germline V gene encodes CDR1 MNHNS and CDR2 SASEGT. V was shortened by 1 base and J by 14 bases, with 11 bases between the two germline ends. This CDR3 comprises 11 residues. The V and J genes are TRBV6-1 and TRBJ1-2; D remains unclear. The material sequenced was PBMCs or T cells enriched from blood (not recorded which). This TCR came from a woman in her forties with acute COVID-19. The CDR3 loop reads CASSEGGGQTF. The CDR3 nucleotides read TGTGCCAGCAGTGAAGGGGGAGGGCAGACCTTC.